A single sample gave rise to the 7 T cell receptor beta chains below, sequenced in a study of CD8 T cells in ankylosing spondylitis (dated by TCRdb to about 2017). The library was built by means of 5' RACE. The instrument given in TCRdb is Illumina HiSeq 2500. TCRdb reprocessing: public reads trimmed at Q25 with fastp, clones called with MiXCR, in-frame beta chains kept. Every CDR3 protein is listed once, alongside the most common genes and DNA of its rows. This sample holds about 400,000 distinct CDR3 sequences; 20% to 25% were observed only once. Less than 15% of the sample rests with the top ten. Sequenced material: blood, either unsorted or a sorted T cell fraction (not recorded which). Source of these receptors: a male donor with ankylosing spondylitis or in good health (not recorded which).

The V call is TRBV20-1, the J call TRBJ2-5, with D perhaps matching TRBD2 (7 bases). The germline V gene encodes CDR1 DFQATT and CDR2 SNEGSKA (reference sequence). The CDR3 has 15 residues. V lost 5 bases, J lost 3 bases, and 19 bases lay in between. The CDR3 DNA reads TGCAGTGCTCAGGGGCATCGGGGGGCCGAAGAGACCCAGTACTTC. It yields the protein CSAQGHRGAEETQYF.

In this sample, this clonotype turned up a few times. The rearrangement uses TRBV7-2 and TRBJ2-3; D is unclear. Trimming removed 3 bases at V and 4 bases at J, with 17 bases between. The CDR3 consists of 16 residues. The germline V gene has CDR1 SGHTA and CDR2 FQGNSA. The CDR3 region has the DNA TGTGCCAGCAGCTTTCAGTTTCCTACGGTCTCAGATACGCAGTATTTT. Protein sequence: CASSFQFPTVSDTQYF.

V is TRBV10-3 and J is TRBJ1-2, with D tentatively TRBD1 (5 bases). The germline gives CDR1 ENHRY, CDR2 SYGVKD. Trimming took 8 bases from V and 1 from J, leaving 17 bases between them. The CDR3 runs 15 residues. The CDR3 bases are TGTGCCATCCAGGGCGGGGCAGGTGATAACTATGGCTACACCTTC. It specifies CAIQGGAGDNYGYTF.

This clonotype was detected only a few times. V usage is TRBV5-1 and J usage is TRBJ2-1; the D call may be TRBD1 or TRBD2 (5 bases each). CDR3 size: 14 residues. V dropped 6 bases and J dropped 4 bases, with 14 bases sitting between them. Germline V gene sequence: CDR1 SGHRS, CDR2 YFSETQ. The CDR3: CASNRGEGYNEQFF. DNA of the CDR3: TGCGCCAGCAACCGGGGTGAGGGGTACAATGAGCAGTTCTTC.

The chain carries TRBV25-1 and TRBJ1-5; 8 nucleotides line up with TRBD1. Germline trimming cut 3 bases from V and 6 bases from J; bases unmatched to any gene: 4. This CDR3 comprises 14 residues. Germline CDR1 reads MGHDK; CDR2 reads SYGVNS. CDR3 sequence (DNA): TGTGCCAGCAGTGATGCAGGGGGCAGTCAGCCCCAGCATTTT. Translation gives CASSDAGGSQPQHF.

This chain links TRBV20-1 with TRBJ1-2; D is unclear. Trimming cost V 3 bases and J 0 bases, with 11 bases left between them. CDR3 length: 14 amino acids. Germline-derived CDR1 and CDR2 are DFQATT and SNEGSKA (reference sequence). DNA for the CDR3: TGCAGTGCTAGCGGGCCCACAGCTAACTATGGCTACACCTTC. It yields the protein CSASGPTANYGYTF.

The chain recombines TRBV15 with TRBJ2-3, with D perhaps TRBD1 (5 bases). The CDR3 length is 13 residues. The V and J ends lost 11 bases and 3 bases respectively, with 15 bases between them. Germline CDR1 reads LNHNV; CDR2 reads YYDKDF (reference sequence). CDR3 nucleotides: TGTGCCGCCAACCCAGCAGGGACAGATACGCAGTATTTT. Its translation: CAANPAGTDTQYF.